This TCR beta chain was found in a study of T cells in Graves' hyperthyroidism and ophthalmopathy (dated by TCRdb to about 2019). Turning to the overall study: Peripheral blood was collected at initial diagnosis, before any treatment. The paper reports TCR Vbeta CDR3 sequencing of 135 peripheral blood samples: over 40 ophthalmopathy, fewer than 85 hyperthyroidism and 17 progressor patients. Prospective prediction of ophthalmopathy was tested in an independent validation cohort of fewer than 20 hyperthyroidism patients and 17 patients who later progressed to ophthalmopathy. After sampling, hyperthyroidism patients received methimazole starting at 30 mg daily, and ophthalmopathy patients received high-dose intravenous methylprednisolone. To identify distinguishing TCR V-J signatures, a discovery cohort of 90 to 100 patients was used, comprising 43 with Graves' ophthalmopathy and 57 with stable Graves' hyperthyroidism. The 100 discovery patients were randomly split 7:3 into training and test sets. In addition, the study compared T-cell repertoires in thyroid tissue and in blood from about 6 Graves' hyperthyroidism patients. What the research found in general, with its limitations: No statistical method was used to set the sample size in advance, and investigators knew the group allocation. In validation, progression to ophthalmopathy was predicted by the model with nearly 71% sensitivity and roughly 76% specificity, a median of approximately 6.5 months before onset. Most expanded thyroid clonotypes (frequency above 0.001) were also detected in blood, suggesting blood repertoires may reflect thyroid immune responses. In cross-validation, a model built on a 13 V-J signature told ophthalmopathy apart from stable hyperthyroidism with under 90% sensitivity and roughly 81% specificity, and in testing the same model reached 80%/75%.

This clonotype was seen repeatedly, ten times or more. Its antigen is not yet known. Base qualities are not recorded, but no much larger clone differs from it by a single base. Clipping removes 5 bases from V and 10 bases from J, with 16 as the unmatched junction base count. The CDR3 holds 16 amino acids from the cysteine to the phenylalanine. Of all the DNA, just the CDR3 is kept, 48 bases in frame from base 1. CDR1 MDHEN and CDR2 SYDVKM are derived from the germline V gene. The TCR beta CDR3 regions were amplified from the RNA transcripts. A first-round RT-PCR of the TCR CDR3 used the HTBI primer set with the Qiagen OneStep RT-PCR kit. A second multiplex PCR round built the libraries, followed by size selection and purification. Libraries were sequenced paired-end with 100 bp reads on an Illumina HiSeq2000. Per the original workflow: SOAPnuke was used to process the raw data, with reads discarded if the reads contained adapters or uncalled bases, had a mean Phred below 15, or lacked an exact constant-primer or identifier match. COPE v1.2.5 was used to merge the high-quality paired reads, and each unique nucleotide sequence was defined as a clonotype. MiTCR v1.1 was used to align the clonotypes against IMGT TRBV, TRBD and TRBJ reference segments. The analysis was restricted to V-J combinations with a frequency above 0.0001, which together covered about 99% of the repertoires. A TCS score was defined as the ratio between F50 (clonal expansion) and ExV (chaos), using BLOSUM62-based TCRdist between CDR3 peptides within each V-J. Welch's t-statistics and random forest reduced roughly 540 V-J features to some 14, which were used in a naive Bayes classifier (R e1071). In TCRdb, the public reads were trimmed at Q25 with fastp and aligned with MiXCR, with productive beta chains retained. Entries that share a CDR3 protein sequence are merged under the most common genes and DNA. TCRdb, not the original authors, processed these V and J calls. The sample contains 500,000 to 650,000 distinct CDR3 sequences, roughly 15% of them found a single time. About an eighth of the sample goes to the ten largest clones.

Moderately to severely active disease, a Clinical Activity Score of at least 3, a NOSPECS grade of at least 4, and a duration under 3 months were present in ophthalmopathy patients. Exclusion was applied to patients with uncontrolled infections, other autoimmune diseases, pregnancy or lactation. Diagnoses were based on clinical symptoms, serum thyroxine and TRAb, thyroid ultrasound and orbital computed tomography. PBMCs were isolated from 7.5 to 10 ml of fresh peripheral blood by Ficoll-Paque density gradient centrifugation. Total RNA was extracted with Trizol reagent, and quality was checked on an Agilent 2100 Bioanalyzer.

The receptor's source is a woman in her forties or fifties with Graves' ophthalmopathy. Material for sequencing was blood. The sequence is built from TRBV28 and TRBJ1-4, with TRBD1 matching 7 junction bases. CDR3 loop: CASSPVISTGFGKLFF. The DNA reads TGTGCCAGCAGTCCCGTAATTTCGACAGGGTTTGGAAAACTGTTTTTT.